This T cell receptor (beta chain) emerged from a study of cytomegalovirus exposure and HLA in healthy donors. The study's findings and limits: The study listed around 150 cytomegalovirus-associated TCR beta chains. Most TCR sequences showed up rarely, but some public TCRs showed up in many donors.

The donors were part of the validation cohort, which consisted of under 150 subjects and was separate from the first cohort of under 750 subjects. Concerning this clone itself: Its matching antigen is unknown.

The table came from immunoSEQ multiplex PCR; TCRdb's copy has only in-frame clones and leaves some out. The sample contains about 98,000 clones, less than 90% of which appear only once. The TCR sequence derives from a man aged 18 to 35 in good health and CMV-seropositive. The sample was PBMCs.

CDR3 region: CSVRLGHTHSYEQYF. The CDR3, as DNA: TGCAGCGTCCGCCTGGGACACACACATTCCTACGAGCAGTACTTC. The chain links TRBV29-1 to TRBJ2-7; weak D call: TRBD1 (6 bases). The CDR3 contains 15 residues. V lost 6 bases, J lost 1 base, and 19 bases lay in between. Germline CDR1 reads SQVTM; CDR2 reads ANQGSEA.